This T cell receptor (beta chain) was documented in a study of T cells in Graves' hyperthyroidism and ophthalmopathy. Across the study: Specimen type is peripheral blood, collected at initial diagnosis prior to any treatment.

V lost 1 base to trimming and J lost 8 bases; unmatched junction nucleotides: 14. CDR1 DFQATT and CDR2 SNEGSKA come from the germline V gene (reference sequence). This CDR3 has 17 residues. This clonotype was observed at least ten times. TCR beta CDR3 sequences were amplified from RNA transcripts. Using the HTBI primer set, a first-round RT-PCR was run on the TCR CDR3. From the multiplex PCR reads, TCRdb called clonotypes with MiXCR, one entry per CDR3 protein. The data contain 600,000 to 850,000 distinct CDR3 sequences, about 17% of them seen just once; the ten biggest clones take up about a sixth. The chain is built from TRBV20-1 and TRBJ2-1; TRBD1 matches 10 bases. The source is a woman between 45 and 60 years old with Graves' hyperthyroidism that later progressed to Graves' ophthalmopathy. Sequenced sample: blood. The DNA for the CDR3 is TGCAGTGCTAGAGGTTTCAGGGACAGGGGTAGTCTGGATGAGCAGTTCTTC. This sequence encodes CSARGFRDRGSLDEQFF.